Detailed here is one T cell receptor beta chain. Antigen unknown. Profiled with immunoSEQ multiplex PCR; TCRdb holds only in-frame clones, not every one. This table holds approximately 150,000 clones, nearly 90% found once. The data were obtained in a study of T cell responses to AZD1222 COVID-19 vaccine. Study observations and caveats: It should be noted that donors were predominantly white British and more often female, and clonal diversity was possibly underestimated.

Source: peripheral blood, taken on day 0 of AZD1222 vaccination. The origin of this receptor is an adult in good health.

CDR3 loop: CATRVARNTEAFF. The CDR3 coding sequence is TGTGCCACCAGGGTCGCCAGGAACACTGAAGCTTTCTTT. The rearrangement uses TRBV27 and TRBJ1-1; D perhaps matches TRBD1 (5 bases). The CDR3 has 13 amino acids. Trimming took off 10 bases at V and 1 base at J, with 13 bases between the two ends. Per germline, CDR1 MNHEY and CDR2 SMNVEV (reference sequence).